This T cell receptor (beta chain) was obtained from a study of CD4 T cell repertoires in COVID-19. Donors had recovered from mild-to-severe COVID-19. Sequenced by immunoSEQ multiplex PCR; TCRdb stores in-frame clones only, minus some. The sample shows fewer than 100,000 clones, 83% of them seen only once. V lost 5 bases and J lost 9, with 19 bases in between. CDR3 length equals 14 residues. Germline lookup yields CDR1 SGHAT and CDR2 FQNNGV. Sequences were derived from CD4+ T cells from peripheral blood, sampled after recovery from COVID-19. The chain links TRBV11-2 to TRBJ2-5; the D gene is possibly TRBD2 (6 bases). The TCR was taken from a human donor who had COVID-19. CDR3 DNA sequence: TGTGCCAGCAGCCCGAACCTCCGCCGGGGGTCCCAGTACTTC. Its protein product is CASSPNLRRGSQYF.